This T cell receptor beta chain originates from a study of T cell repertoires in cytomegalovirus infection (dated by TCRdb to about 2019). Regarding the complete study: Donor HLA type was relevant to the analysis, as public TCR beta signatures indicated carriage of CMV infection together with the matching HLA type. What the authors observed across the whole study: In the ex vivo response, HLA-C-restricted CMV-specific TCR beta clonotypes were dominant, and in two of eight donors the single most frequent clonotype came from this HLA-C-restricted group. In both this cohort and an independent roughly 400-donor cohort, the cumulative frequency of public TCR beta family members distinguished carriers of CMV infection plus the relevant HLA type.

At the junction V is shortened by 6 bases and J by 3 bases, with 8 bases in between. CDR1 is given as SQVTM and CDR2 as ANQGSEA, both from the germline V gene. The CDR3 starts with the cysteine, ends with the phenylalanine, and has 11 residues. The retained sequence is limited to the CDR3, 33 bases, with the frame set at the first base. Worth noting for this clonotype: Its antigen remains unidentified. No base quality information exists; no much larger clone differs at one position.

The instrument given in TCRdb is Illumina HiSeq 1500. TCRdb applied fastp at Q25 and MiXCR to the public reads, then kept only in-frame beta chains. Every distinct CDR3 protein forms one entry, paired with its most common genes and DNA. Within this sample are roughly 640,000 distinct CDR3 sequences, with approximately 24% of them counted one time only. Around 8% of the sample is in the top ten clones. The sequence is built from TRBV29-1 and TRBJ1-2; the D gene remains uncertain. The clonotype was recovered from a human donor in good health (CMV status not recorded). Some clones in this sample may be carry-over from other donors' samples. The specimen sequenced was CD8+ T cells from PBMCs. The nucleotide sequence reads as follows: TGCAGCGTCTCCCTTTACTATGGCTACACCTTC. It encodes CSVSLYYGYTF.